The 22 T cell receptor beta chains presented below share a single source sample, sequenced in a study of T cells in women clearing cervical HPV infection. The repertoire was sequenced with immunoSEQ multiplex PCR; TCRdb's copy has only in-frame clones and lacks some. The ten most abundant clones cover 35% to 45% of a sample with tens of thousands of clones. Material for sequencing was blood buffy coat. The receptors here all came from a woman aged 18 to 69 with a cervical HPV16 infection that either progressed to CIN3+ or cleared (not recorded which).

With respect to this clone: The CDR3 end falls 3 residues outside the read, so it is completed with the germline J gene. J is TRBJ1-1 and V is TRBV2, with 10 positions matching TRBD1. Germline trimming cut 7 bases from V and 4 bases from J; bases unmatched to any gene: 3. In germline, CDR1 is SNHLY, CDR2 FYNNEI. The CDR3 sequence is 13 residues long. Partial CDR3 DNA: TGTGCCAGCACCAGACAGGGGGCCACTGAA. It translates to CASTRQGATE. The CDR3 as a whole reads CASTRQGATEAFF.

As concerns this clone: Coverage ceases 3 residues before the CDR3 finishes, and the germline J gene fills in the end. This CDR3 is also generated by other DNA sequences in the sample. This rearrangement joins TRBV30 to TRBJ1-1, with TRBD1 matching 7 bases. Germline assignment: CDR1 GTSNPN and CDR2 SVGIG (reference sequence). CDR3 length equals 12 residues. V was clipped by 5 bases and J by 0 bases; unmatched bases: 0. The sequenced CDR3 bases are TGTGCCTGGGACAGGGTGAACACTGAA. Amino acid sequence: CAWDRVNTE. The whole CDR3 is CAWDRVNTEAFF.

Regarding this clone: Read data end 3 residues before the CDR3 end; the end is taken from the germline J gene. V gene TRBV7-3 combines with J gene TRBJ1-1, with 7 bases lining up with TRBD1. The germline gives CDR1 SGHTA, CDR2 FQGTGA. CDR3 length equals 14 residues. Trimming cost V 5 bases and J 5 bases; bases outside gene matches: 8. The CDR3 reads CASSINRGITEAFF. CDR3 DNA, as far as it was read: TGTGCCAGCAGCATCAACAGGGGAATAACTGAA.

In regard to this clone: The missing CDR3 end, 3 residues past where the read stops, is filled in from the germline J gene. This sequence joins TRBV11-1 and TRBJ2-2, with TRBD1 as a possible D gene (5 bases). The CDR3 covers 14 residues. Trimming removed 5 bases from V and 7 bases from J, with 14 bases in between. Per germline, CDR1 SGHAT and CDR2 FQDESV (reference sequence). This CDR3 is CASSIRAYDGELFF. CDR3 DNA (partial): TGTGCCAGCAGCATCAGGGCTTACGACGGGGAG.

As to this clone: The sequence runs out 3 residues before the end of the CDR3; the remainder is reconstructed from the germline J gene. This chain joins TRBV5-4 and TRBJ2-5; D may correspond to TRBD1 or TRBD2 (7 bases each). Germline values: CDR1 SGHNT, CDR2 YYREEE (reference sequence). The length of the CDR3 is 16 residues. Trimming removed 0 bases at V and 3 bases at J, with 15 bases between. The part of the CDR3 DNA that was read is TGTGCCAGCAGCTTGGAGAACAGGGGAGGGGAAGAGACC. Its protein is CASSLENRGGEET. The full CDR3 protein reads CASSLENRGGEETQYF.

Points on this clone: The sequence runs out 3 residues before the end of the CDR3; the remainder is reconstructed from the germline J gene. V is TRBV5-1 and J is TRBJ1-1; D is possibly TRBD1 (5 bases). Germline values: CDR1 SGHRS, CDR2 YFSETQ. V lost 0 bases, J lost 5 bases, and 14 bases lay in between. The CDR3 consists of 15 residues. This chain's CDR3 is CASSLGAGWETEAFF. CDR3 DNA (partial): TGCGCCAGCAGCTTGGGGGCAGGGTGGGAAACTGAA.

About this clone itself: The sequence runs out 3 residues before the end of the CDR3; the remainder is reconstructed from the germline J gene. V gene TRBV5-4 combines with J gene TRBJ2-4, with D possibly being TRBD1 (6 bases). The CDR3 length is 13 residues. Germline V CDR1 and CDR2: SGHNT, YYREEE (reference sequence). Partial CDR3 DNA: TGTGCCAGCAGGGCCGGGACATCCTATGGT. Its protein is CASRAGTSYG. In full, the CDR3 reads CASRAGTSYGQYF.

Remarks on this clone: The sequence runs out 3 residues before the end of the CDR3; the remainder is reconstructed from the germline J gene. The V gene is TRBV6-4, the J gene TRBJ2-7, with D unresolved. Germline V gives CDR1 MRHNA, CDR2 SNTAGT. V lost 5 bases and J lost 6, with 11 bases in between. The CDR3 covers 12 residues. CDR3 DNA (partial): TGTGCCAGCAGTTTCGTCTTGCGCGAG. Protein product: CASSFVLRE. The entire CDR3 is CASSFVLREQYF.

About this clone: The read gets to within 3 residues of the CDR3 end, and the germline J gene fills in the rest. The chain combines TRBV7-2 with TRBJ1-6; tentatively, D is TRBD1 (5 bases). The V end lost 1 base, the J end lost 6 bases, and 7 bases lay between the germline ends. This CDR3 contains 14 residues. The V gene's germline CDR1 is SGHTA and CDR2 FQGNSA. The DNA read from the CDR3 is TGTGCCAGCAGCTTAGGGGGGGGTAATTCACCC. It is translated as CASSLGGGNSP. The CDR3 as a whole reads CASSLGGGNSPLHF. The full variable domain, its missing parts supplied by reference TRBV7-2 and TRBJ1-6, is GAGVSQSPSNKVTEKGKDVELRCDPISGHTALYWYRQSLGQGLEFLIYFQGNSAPDKSGLPSDRFSAERTGGSVSTLTIQRTQQEDSAVYLCASSLGGGNSPLHFGNGTRLTVT.

In regard to this clone: The read ends 3 residues shy of where the CDR3 ends; the end is completed using the germline J gene. This chain joins TRBV30 and TRBJ2-4; D remains ambiguous. Germline-derived CDR1 and CDR2 are GTSNPN and SVGIG (reference sequence). The CDR3 spans 12 residues. Trimming cost V 0 bases and J 8 bases, with 8 bases left between them. CDR3 sequence reads: CAWSVLEDIQYF. The DNA read from the CDR3 is TGTGCCTGGAGTGTACTTGAAGACATT. The whole variable domain, filled in from reference TRBV30 and TRBJ2-4, reads SQTIHQWPATLVQPVGSPLSLECTVEGTSNPNLYWYRQAAGRGLQLLFYSVGIGQISSEVPQNLSASRPQDRQFILSSKKLLLSDSGFYLCAWSVLEDIQYFGAGTRLSVL.

Remarks on this clone: The missing CDR3 end, 3 residues past where the read stops, is filled in from the germline J gene. The chain uses TRBV5-1 and TRBJ2-3; no clear D. CDR1 and CDR2 (germline): SGHRS, YFSETQ. This CDR3 is 14 amino acids long. Trimming took off 0 bases at V and 4 bases at J, with 9 bases between the two ends. The sequenced part of the CDR3 DNA is TGCGCCAGCAGCTTGGAGTCAGGTGCAGATACG. Translation: CASSLESGADT. The full CDR3 sequence reads CASSLESGADTQYF.

For this clone: Read coverage stops 3 residues before the CDR3 terminus; the germline J gene supplies the remainder. The J gene is TRBJ2-5, the V gene TRBV5-6, with D hard to call. Trimming took off 2 bases at V and 5 bases at J, with 4 bases between the two ends. Germline-derived CDR1 and CDR2 are SGHDT and YYEEEE. CDR3 length: 11 amino acids. The CDR3 DNA, read in part, is TGTGCCAGCAGCTTAAGGGAGACC. Translation: CASSLRET. The full-length CDR3 reads as CASSLRETQYF.

Remarks on this clone: With the read ending 3 residues before the CDR3 end, the germline J gene is used to fill in that end. The chain links TRBV18 to TRBJ1-2; D is ambiguous. Looked up from germline, CDR1 is KGHSH and CDR2 is LQKENI. The CDR3 loop spans 11 amino acids. The sequenced part of the CDR3 DNA is TGTGCCAGCTCACCCCGCTTAGAC. Its protein is CASSPRLD. The CDR3 as a whole reads CASSPRLDYTF.

Regarding this clone: Sequencing ends 3 residues short of the CDR3 end; the germline J gene provides the rest. This sequence joins TRBV6-2 or TRBV6-3 and TRBJ1-5; D is unclear. V lost 5 bases, J lost 9 bases, and 11 bases lay in between. Germline V CDR1 and CDR2: MNHEY, SVGEGT. This CDR3 is 12 amino acids long. CDR3 DNA (partial): TGTGCCAGCAGTCCGCCCCACGGGCCC. Translation gives CASSPPHGP. The complete CDR3 protein is CASSPPHGPQHF.

Remarks on this clone: The CDR3 extends 3 residues past the end of the read, so its final part is completed from the germline J gene. This chain connects TRBV7-3 to TRBJ2-7; possible D gene TRBD1, 6 bases. CDR1 is SGHTA and CDR2 is FQGTGA in the germline V gene. This CDR3 is 13 amino acids long. Trimming removed 8 bases at V and 5 bases at J, with 16 bases between. CDR3 DNA, as far as it was read: TGTGCCAGCGAACGGGGCGCAGGGGACGAG. This sequence encodes CASERGAGDE. The entire CDR3 protein reads CASERGAGDEQYF.

As concerns this clone: At one end, the junction sequence differs from germline, possibly due to a read error. Coverage ceases 3 residues before the CDR3 finishes, and the germline J gene fills in the end. Different DNA sequences within this sample yield the same CDR3. The rearrangement links TRBV19 to TRBJ1-3; possible D gene TRBD1, 5 bases. The CDR3 spans 13 residues. Germline assignment: CDR1 LNHDA and CDR2 SQIVND (reference sequence). The part of the CDR3 DNA that was read is TGTGCCGGGGAGGACACCTCTGGAAACACG. This sequence encodes CAGEDTSGNT. The CDR3 as a whole reads CAGEDTSGNTIYF.

Concerning this clone itself: The sequence runs out 3 residues before the end of the CDR3; the remainder is reconstructed from the germline J gene. J is TRBJ2-7 and V is TRBV11-1, with D unresolved. V gave up 3 bases and J gave up 0 bases, with 12 bases separating them. Germline V gives CDR1 SGHAT, CDR2 FQDESV (reference sequence). The CDR3 is 15 residues long. The CDR3 is CASSFTRACSYEQYF. The CDR3 DNA, read in part, is TGTGCCAGCAGCTTTACAAGGGCGTGCTCCTACGAG.

For this clone: The CDR3 goes on 3 residues after the read ends, and that part is filled in from the germline J gene. V and J are TRBV7-9 and TRBJ2-7; 11 bases align to TRBD1. The junction had 3 bases not matched to a gene; V was cut back by 2 bases and J by 3 bases. The CDR3 contains 15 residues. CDR1 is SEHNR, CDR2 FQNEAQ, per germline (reference sequence). CDR3 amino acids: CASSLWDRGSYEQYF. The CDR3 DNA, read in part, is TGTGCCAGCAGCTTATGGGACAGGGGGAGCTACGAG.

In regard to this clone: Read sequence stops 3 residues before the CDR3 end, and the germline J gene provides the missing end. This chain connects TRBV19 to TRBJ2-1; 12 positions agree with TRBD2. The junction had 1 base not matched to a gene; V was cut back by 3 bases and J by 7 bases. Germline lookup yields CDR1 LNHDA and CDR2 SQIVND (reference sequence). The CDR3 extends over 14 amino acids. The CDR3 spells CASSIGLAGNEQFF. Partial CDR3 DNA: TGTGCCAGTAGTATCGGACTAGCGGGAAATGAG.

As to this clone: From the germline J gene comes the end of the CDR3, since the read stops 3 residues before it. The chain links TRBV30 to TRBJ2-7, with D perhaps TRBD2 (6 bases). V was cut by 2 bases and J by 4 bases, with 15 bases left in between. The CDR3 has 14 amino acids. Germline V gene data show CDR1 as GTSNPN and CDR2 as SVGIG (reference sequence). Incomplete CDR3 DNA: TGTGCCTGGAGTCAGGGAGGCTCTATTTACGAG. This gives the protein CAWSQGGSIYE. The whole CDR3 protein reads CAWSQGGSIYEQYF.

Regarding this clone: The CDR3 extends 3 residues past the end of the read, so its final part is completed from the germline J gene. V is TRBV5-4 and J is TRBJ1-4; D might be TRBD1 (5 bases). The CDR3 runs 16 residues. CDR1 SGHNT and CDR2 YYREEE come from the germline V gene (reference sequence). V lost 6 bases and J lost 0, with 15 bases in between. The CDR3 loop reads CASTIAGTATNEKLFF. The CDR3 bases that were read are TGTGCCAGCACCATTGCAGGGACTGCAACTAATGAAAAA.

Of note for this clone: The CDR3 goes on 3 residues after the read ends, and that part is filled in from the germline J gene. The chain recombines TRBV19 with TRBJ1-2; 7 positions agree with TRBD1. Trimming at V came to 5 bases and at J to 4 bases, leaving 1 base not matched to a gene. Germline CDR1 LNHDA, CDR2 SQIVND (reference sequence). This CDR3 contains 12 residues. CDR3 DNA, as far as it was read: TGTGCCAGTAGTTCAGGGGGCTATGGC. It translates to CASSSGGYG. In full, the CDR3 reads CASSSGGYGYTF.